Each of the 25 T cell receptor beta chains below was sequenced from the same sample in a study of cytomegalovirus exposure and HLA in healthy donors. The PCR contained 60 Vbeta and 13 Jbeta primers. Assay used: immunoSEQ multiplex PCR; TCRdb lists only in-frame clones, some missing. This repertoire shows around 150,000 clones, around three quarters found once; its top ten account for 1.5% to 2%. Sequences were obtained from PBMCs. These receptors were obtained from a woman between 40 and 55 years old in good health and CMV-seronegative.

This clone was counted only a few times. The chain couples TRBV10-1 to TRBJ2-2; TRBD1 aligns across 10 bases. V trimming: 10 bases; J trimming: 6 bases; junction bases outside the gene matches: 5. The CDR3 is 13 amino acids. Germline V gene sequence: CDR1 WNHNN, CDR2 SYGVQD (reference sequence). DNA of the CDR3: TGCGCCACCTCCGGGACAGGGGCCGGGGAGCTGTTTTTT. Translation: CATSGTGAGELFF.

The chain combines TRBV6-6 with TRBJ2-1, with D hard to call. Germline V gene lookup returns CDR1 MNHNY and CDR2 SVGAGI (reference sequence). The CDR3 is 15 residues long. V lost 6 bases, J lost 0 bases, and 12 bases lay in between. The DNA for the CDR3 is TGTGCCAGCAGACCAGATTGGAGCTCCTACAATGAGCAGTTCTTC. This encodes CASRPDWSSYNEQFF.

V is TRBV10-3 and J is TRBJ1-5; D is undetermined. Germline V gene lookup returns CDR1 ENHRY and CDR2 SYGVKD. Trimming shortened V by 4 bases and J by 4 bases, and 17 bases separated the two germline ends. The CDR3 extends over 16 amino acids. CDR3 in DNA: TGTGCCATCAGTGCTACCCGGGAGGGAGGAAATCAGCCCCAGCATTTT. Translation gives CAISATREGGNQPQHF.

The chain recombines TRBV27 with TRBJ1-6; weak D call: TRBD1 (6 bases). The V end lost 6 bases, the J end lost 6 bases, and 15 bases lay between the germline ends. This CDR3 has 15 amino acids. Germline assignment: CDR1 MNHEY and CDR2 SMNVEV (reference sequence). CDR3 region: CASRNRQASNSPLHF. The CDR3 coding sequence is TGTGCCAGCAGGAACCGACAGGCAAGTAATTCACCCCTCCACTTT.

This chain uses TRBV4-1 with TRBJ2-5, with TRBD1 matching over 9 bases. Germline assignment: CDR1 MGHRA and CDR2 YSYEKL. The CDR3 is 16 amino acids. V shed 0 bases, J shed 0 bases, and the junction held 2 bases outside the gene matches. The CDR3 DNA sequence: TGCGCCAGCAGCCAAGAGGGGACAGGGCACCAAGAGACCCAGTACTTC. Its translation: CASSQEGTGHQETQYF.

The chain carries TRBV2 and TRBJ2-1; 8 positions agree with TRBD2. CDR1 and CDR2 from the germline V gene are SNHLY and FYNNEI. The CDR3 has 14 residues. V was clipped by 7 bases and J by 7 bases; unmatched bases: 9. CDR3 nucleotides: TGTGCCAGCAATCAAGCGGGAGTTGGAAATGAGCAGTTCTTC. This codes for CASNQAGVGNEQFF. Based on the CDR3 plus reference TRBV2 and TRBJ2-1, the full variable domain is EPEVTQTPSHQVTQMGQEVILRCVPISNHLYFYWYRQILGQKVEFLVSFYNNEISEKSEIFDDQFSVERPDGSNFTLKIRSTKLEDSAMYFCASNQAGVGNEQFFGPGTRLTVL.

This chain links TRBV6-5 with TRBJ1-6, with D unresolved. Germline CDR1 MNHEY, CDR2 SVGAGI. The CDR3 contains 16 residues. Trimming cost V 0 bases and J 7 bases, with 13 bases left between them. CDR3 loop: CASSYSVAGSNSPLHF. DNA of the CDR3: TGTGCCAGCAGTTACTCGGTCGCGGGATCGAATTCACCCCTCCACTTT.

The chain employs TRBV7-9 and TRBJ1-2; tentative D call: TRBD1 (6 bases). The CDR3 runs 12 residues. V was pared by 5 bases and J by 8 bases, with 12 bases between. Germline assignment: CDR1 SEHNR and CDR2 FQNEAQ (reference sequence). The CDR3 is CASSLPQGGYTF. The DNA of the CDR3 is TGTGCCAGCAGCCTACCACAGGGAGGCTACACCTTC.

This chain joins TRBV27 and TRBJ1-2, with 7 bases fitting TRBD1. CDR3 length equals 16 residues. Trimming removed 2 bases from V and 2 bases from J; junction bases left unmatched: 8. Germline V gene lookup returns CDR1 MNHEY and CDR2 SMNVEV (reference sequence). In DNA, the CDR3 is TGTGCCAGCAGTTTAACTTCGACAGGGAGAAACTATGGCTACACCTTC. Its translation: CASSLTSTGRNYGYTF.

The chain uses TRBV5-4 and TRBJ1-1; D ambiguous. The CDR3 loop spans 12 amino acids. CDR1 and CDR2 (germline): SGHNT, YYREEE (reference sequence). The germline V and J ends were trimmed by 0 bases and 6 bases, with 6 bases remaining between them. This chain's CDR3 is CASSLVSAEAFF. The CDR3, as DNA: TGTGCCAGCAGCTTGGTCAGCGCTGAAGCTTTCTTT.

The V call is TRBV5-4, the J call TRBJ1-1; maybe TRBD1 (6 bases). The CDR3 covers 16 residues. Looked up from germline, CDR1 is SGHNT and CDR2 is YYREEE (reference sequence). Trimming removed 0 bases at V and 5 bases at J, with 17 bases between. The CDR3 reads CASSLDPVPRGTEAFF. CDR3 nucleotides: TGTGCCAGCAGCTTGGACCCTGTCCCAAGGGGGACTGAAGCTTTCTTT.

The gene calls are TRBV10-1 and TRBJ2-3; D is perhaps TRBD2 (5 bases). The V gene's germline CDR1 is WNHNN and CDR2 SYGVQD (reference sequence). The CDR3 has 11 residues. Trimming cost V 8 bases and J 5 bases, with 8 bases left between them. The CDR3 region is CASGERDTQYF. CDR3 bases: TGCGCCAGCGGGGAGAGAGATACGCAGTATTTT.

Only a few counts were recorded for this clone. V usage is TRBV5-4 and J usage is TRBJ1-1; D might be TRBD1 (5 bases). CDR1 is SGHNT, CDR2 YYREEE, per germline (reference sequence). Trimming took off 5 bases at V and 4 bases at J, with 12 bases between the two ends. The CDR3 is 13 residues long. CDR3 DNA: TGTGCCAGCAGGTTGACAAGGGGCACTGAAGCTTTCTTT. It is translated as CASRLTRGTEAFF.

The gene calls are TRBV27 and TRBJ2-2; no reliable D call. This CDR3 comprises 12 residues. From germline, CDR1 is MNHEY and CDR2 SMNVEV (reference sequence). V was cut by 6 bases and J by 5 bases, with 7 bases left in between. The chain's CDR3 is CASSPPTGELFF. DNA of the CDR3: TGTGCCAGCAGCCCCCCTACCGGGGAGCTGTTTTTT.

CDR3: CASHGQDNSPLHF. For the CDR3, the DNA is TGTGCCAGCCACGGACAGGACAATTCACCCCTCCACTTT. The chain combines TRBV25-1 with TRBJ1-6, with 7 bases matching TRBD1. V shed 8 bases and J 7 bases; nucleotides not matched to a gene: 5. CDR1 is MGHDK, CDR2 SYGVNS, per germline. The CDR3 is 13 amino acids.

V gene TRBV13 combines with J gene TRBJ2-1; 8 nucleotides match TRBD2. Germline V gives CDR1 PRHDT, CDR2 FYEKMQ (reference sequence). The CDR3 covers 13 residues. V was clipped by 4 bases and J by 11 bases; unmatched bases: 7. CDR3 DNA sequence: TGTGCCAGCAGCTCCTCCGGGACTAGAAAGCAGTTCTTC. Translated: CASSSSGTRKQFF.

CDR3 in amino acids: CASSEGAFWTQEETQYF. The CDR3 DNA follows: TGTGCCAGCAGTGAAGGTGCTTTCTGGACTCAGGAAGAGACCCAGTACTTC. The chain has TRBV6-1 and TRBJ2-5; maybe TRBD2 (5 bases). Trimming pared 1 base from V and 3 bases from J, leaving 18 bases between. The CDR3 contains 17 residues. Germline-derived CDR1 and CDR2 are MNHNS and SASEGT.

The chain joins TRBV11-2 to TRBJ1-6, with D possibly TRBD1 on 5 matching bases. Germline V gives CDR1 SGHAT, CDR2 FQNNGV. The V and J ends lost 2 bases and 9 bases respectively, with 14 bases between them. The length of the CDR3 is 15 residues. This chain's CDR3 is CASSLKGILGSPLHF. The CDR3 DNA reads TGTGCCAGCAGCTTAAAGGGGATACTTGGTTCACCCCTCCACTTT.

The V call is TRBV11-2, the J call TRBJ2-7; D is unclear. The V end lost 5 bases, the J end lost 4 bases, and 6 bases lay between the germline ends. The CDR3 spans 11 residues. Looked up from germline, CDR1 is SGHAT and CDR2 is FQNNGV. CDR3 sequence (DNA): TGTGCCAGCAGCCTTCAGTACGAGCAGTACTTC. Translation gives CASSLQYEQYF.

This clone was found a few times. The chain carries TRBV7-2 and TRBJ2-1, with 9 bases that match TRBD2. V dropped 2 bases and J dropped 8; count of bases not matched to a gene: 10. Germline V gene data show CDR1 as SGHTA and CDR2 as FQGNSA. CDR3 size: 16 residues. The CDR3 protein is CASSLRGPSGMDEQFF. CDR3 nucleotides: TGTGCCAGCAGCTTACGAGGGCCTAGCGGGATGGATGAGCAGTTCTTC.

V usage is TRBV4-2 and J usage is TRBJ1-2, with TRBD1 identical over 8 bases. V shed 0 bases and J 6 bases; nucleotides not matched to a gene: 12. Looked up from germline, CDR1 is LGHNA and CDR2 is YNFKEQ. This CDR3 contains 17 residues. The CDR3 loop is CASSQDLQGAMDHGYTF. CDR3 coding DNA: TGTGCCAGCAGCCAAGATTTGCAGGGGGCGATGGACCATGGCTACACCTTC.

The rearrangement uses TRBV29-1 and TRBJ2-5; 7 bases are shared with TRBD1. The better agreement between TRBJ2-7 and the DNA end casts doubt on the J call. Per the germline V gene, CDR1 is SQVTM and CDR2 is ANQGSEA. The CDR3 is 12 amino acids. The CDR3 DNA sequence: TGCAGCGTGACAGGGAACTCCTACGAGCAGTACTTC. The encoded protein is CSVTGNSYEQYF.

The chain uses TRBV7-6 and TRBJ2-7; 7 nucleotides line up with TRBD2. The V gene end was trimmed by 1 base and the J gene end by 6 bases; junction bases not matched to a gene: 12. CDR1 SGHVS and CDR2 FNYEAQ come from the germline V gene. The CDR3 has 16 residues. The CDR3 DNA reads TGTGCCAGCAGCTTAGAAGTCGCGGGAGAGGGAAGCGAGCAGTACTTC. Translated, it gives CASSLEVAGEGSEQYF.

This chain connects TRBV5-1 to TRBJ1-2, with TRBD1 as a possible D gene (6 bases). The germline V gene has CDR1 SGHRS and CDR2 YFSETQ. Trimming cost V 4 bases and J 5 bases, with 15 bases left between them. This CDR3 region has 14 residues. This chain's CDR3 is CASSGSQGWYGYTF. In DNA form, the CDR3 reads TGCGCCAGCAGCGGATCACAGGGATGGTATGGCTACACCTTC.

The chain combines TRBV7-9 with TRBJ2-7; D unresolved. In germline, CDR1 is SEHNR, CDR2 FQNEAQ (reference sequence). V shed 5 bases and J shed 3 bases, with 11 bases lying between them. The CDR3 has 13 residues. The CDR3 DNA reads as TGTGCCAGCAGCCCCGAAGGCGGCTACGAGCAGTACTTC. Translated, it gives CASSPEGGYEQYF.